The next 18 T cell receptor beta chains were all read from a single sample in a study of shared clonotypes between healthy human individuals. Sequencing was performed with immunoSEQ multiplex PCR; in TCRdb, only in-frame clones are kept and a portion is missing. Here the sample spans about 2.3 million clones, around 92% being singletons. The sample taken for sequencing was naive CD4+ T cells from PBMCs. The subset was: CD45RA+ positively selected. These receptors were collected from a man aged 18 to 30 in good health. Some clones in this sample may be carry-over from other donors' samples.

The rearrangement uses TRBV18 and TRBJ1-1; D gene unclear. The CDR3 sequence is 16 residues long. V lost 3 bases and J 0 bases, leaving 14 bases between the germline ends. Germline assignment: CDR1 KGHSH and CDR2 LQKENI. DNA of the CDR3: TGTGCCAGCTCACCCAGAGTGGGAGGGCTGAACACTGAAGCTTTCTTT. Protein sequence: CASSPRVGGLNTEAFF.

The chain joins TRBV5-1 to TRBJ1-1; D perhaps matches TRBD1 (5 bases). Per the germline V gene, CDR1 is SGHRS and CDR2 is YFSETQ. Trimming stripped 0 bases from V and 5 bases from J, with 11 bases between. This CDR3 has 14 amino acids. CDR3 nucleotide sequence: TGCGCCAGCAGCTTGGCCCGGGGGTGGACTGAAGCTTTCTTT. Translated: CASSLARGWTEAFF.

This clone was seen only a few times. The chain joins TRBV7-8 to TRBJ1-5; D unresolved. The CDR3 has 15 amino acids. V was trimmed by 1 base and J by 3 bases, leaving 10 bases between them. Germline V gene data show CDR1 as SGHVS and CDR2 as FQNEAQ. The CDR3, as DNA: TGTGCCAGCAGCTTAGTCGTGGGTCCCAATCAGCCCCAGCATTTT. Translated, it gives CASSLVVGPNQPQHF.

The gene calls are TRBV12-5 and TRBJ2-1; the D is unclear. The CDR3 runs to 14 residues. V lost 1 base and J lost 8, with 12 bases in between. Germline V gene lookup returns CDR1 LGHNT and CDR2 FRNRAP. The CDR3 region has the DNA TGTGCTAGTGGTTTGGATTCTAGTTCCCATGAGCAGTTCTTC. Its translation is CASGLDSSSHEQFF.

The rearrangement links TRBV18 to TRBJ1-1; 7 bases line up with TRBD1. Per germline, CDR1 KGHSH and CDR2 LQKENI. There are 17 residues in the CDR3. V was pared by 3 bases and J by 5 bases, with 15 bases of the junction left unmatched. CDR3 DNA sequence: TGTGCCAGCTCACCCGCCGACAGGGCCCCCCGTATGACTGAAGCTTTCTTT. Translating it yields CASSPADRAPRMTEAFF.

With regard to this clone: The same CDR3 can be traced to other DNA sequences in this sample. This chain links TRBV18 with TRBJ2-5; no reliable D call. V was pared by 6 bases and J by 0 bases, with 5 bases between. In germline, CDR1 is KGHSH, CDR2 LQKENI. This CDR3 has 12 residues. CDR3 coding DNA: TGTGCCAGCTCCCAATACCAAGAGACCCAGTACTTC. Translation: CASSQYQETQYF.

Here the CDR3 reads CSGYRGPGDEQFF. DNA of the CDR3: TGCAGCGGATATAGAGGCCCAGGCGATGAGCAGTTCTTC. The rearrangement joins TRBV29-1 to TRBJ2-1; D is undetermined. Deletions cut 7 bases from V and 8 bases from J, with 18 bases between. The CDR3 is made up of 13 amino acids. Looked up from germline, CDR1 is SQVTM and CDR2 is ANQGSEA.

This chain links TRBV28 with TRBJ1-2; D is perhaps TRBD1 (5 bases). V lost 8 bases and J lost 2, with 15 bases in between. CDR1 is MDHEN and CDR2 is SYDVKM in the germline V gene. The CDR3 totals 14 residues. The CDR3 DNA is TGTGCCAGCGGATCGGGACGAGAAAACTATGGCTACACCTTC. Its translation is CASGSGRENYGYTF.

The chain combines TRBV19 with TRBJ2-7; tentatively, D is TRBD2 (6 bases). Trimming stripped 2 bases from V and 3 bases from J, with 11 bases between. The CDR3 runs 14 residues. CDR1 and CDR2 (germline): LNHDA, SQIVND (reference sequence). In nucleotides, the CDR3 is TGTGCCAGTAGTATACGGAGGGGAGGCTACGAGCAGTACTTC. Its protein is CASSIRRGGYEQYF.

This clone has just a few counts. The chain is built from TRBV19 and TRBJ2-1; the match to TRBD2 covers 13 bases. The V gene's germline CDR1 is LNHDA and CDR2 SQIVND (reference sequence). The length of the CDR3 is 15 residues. Trimming took 6 bases from V and 14 from J; bases not matched to a gene: 13. CDR3 sequence reads: CASSQPGLAGLEEFF. The CDR3, as DNA: TGTGCCAGTAGCCAACCGGGACTAGCGGGGCTGGAGGAGTTCTTC.

The V call is TRBV10-3, the J call TRBJ1-1, with D uncertain. This CDR3 is 13 amino acids long. V lost 2 bases, J lost 1 base, and 5 bases lay in between. Germline V CDR1 and CDR2: ENHRY, SYGVKD. Here the CDR3 reads CAISEAGNTEAFF. DNA of the CDR3: TGTGCCATCAGTGAGGCCGGGAACACTGAAGCTTTCTTT.

The chain combines TRBV9 with TRBJ1-1; D remains unclear. V was pared by 0 bases and J by 3 bases, with 6 bases between. The CDR3 runs 13 residues. Germline CDR1 reads SGDLS; CDR2 reads YYNGEE. CDR3 loop: CASSVVDDTEAFF. CDR3 DNA sequence: TGTGCCAGCAGCGTAGTGGATGACACTGAAGCTTTCTTT.

About this clone: Other nucleotide sequences in the sample specify the same CDR3. V usage is TRBV7-2 and J usage is TRBJ1-1; maybe TRBD1 (6 bases). The germline CDR1 and CDR2 sequences are SGHTA and FQGNSA. The CDR3 is made up of 14 amino acids. V gave up 4 bases and J gave up 2 bases, with 11 bases separating them. The CDR3 reads CASSSQGANTEAFF. The CDR3 DNA is TGTGCCAGCAGCTCACAGGGAGCCAACACTGAAGCTTTCTTT.

V usage is TRBV15 and J usage is TRBJ2-4; weak D call: TRBD2 (7 bases). The CDR3 runs 15 residues. CDR1 and CDR2 (germline): LNHNV, YYDKDF (reference sequence). V lost 0 bases, J lost 5 bases, and 11 bases lay in between. The CDR3 protein is CATSRDRGGENIQYF. The CDR3 DNA reads TGTGCCACCAGCAGAGACCGAGGGGGGGAAAACATTCAGTACTTC. The entire variable domain, with the rest obtained from reference TRBV15 and TRBJ2-4, is as follows: DAMVIQNPRYQVTQFGKPVTLSCSQTLNHNVMYWYQQKSSQAPKLLFHYYDKDFNNEADTPDNFQSRRPNTSFCFLDIRSPGLGDTAMYLCATSRDRGGENIQYFGAGTRLSVL.

This CDR3 is CASSHRDYREDSGNTIYF. The CDR3 DNA reads TGCGCCAGCAGCCATAGAGACTACAGGGAAGACTCTGGAAACACCATATATTTT. This chain links TRBV4-3 with TRBJ1-3, with TRBD1 as a possible D gene (6 bases). Per the germline V gene, CDR1 is LGHNA and CDR2 is YSLEER. Trimming took 3 bases from V and 0 from J, leaving 18 bases between them. The CDR3 covers 18 residues.

For this clone: At the DNA level, this CDR3 is encoded by other sequences in the same sample as well. The chain links TRBV9 to TRBJ1-5; the D gene is possibly TRBD1 (5 bases). There are 14 residues in the CDR3. Trimming took 0 bases from V and 5 from J, leaving 9 bases between them. Germline loops: CDR1 SGDLS, CDR2 YYNGEE. CDR3 residues: CASSVEGLDQPQHF. The CDR3, as DNA: TGTGCCAGCAGCGTAGAGGGGTTGGATCAGCCCCAGCATTTT.

This chain connects TRBV29-1 to TRBJ1-1; no reliable D call. The CDR3 has 13 residues. V gave up 4 bases and J gave up 0 bases, with 9 bases separating them. Germline-derived CDR1 and CDR2 are SQVTM and ANQGSEA. The CDR3 coding sequence is TGCAGCGTTGTCCTCACAGTGAACACTGAAGCTTTCTTT. Translating it yields CSVVLTVNTEAFF.

J is TRBJ2-3 and V is TRBV7-8; 10 bases agree with TRBD2. The CDR3 is made up of 15 amino acids. The V segment lost 5 bases and the J segment 7 bases; nucleotides outside the gene matches: 9. The germline V gene encodes CDR1 SGHVS and CDR2 FQNEAQ. The CDR3 DNA reads TGTGCCAGCAGCCCGGTAGGGGGACTAGCGAATACGCAGTATTTT. Translation: CASSPVGGLANTQYF.